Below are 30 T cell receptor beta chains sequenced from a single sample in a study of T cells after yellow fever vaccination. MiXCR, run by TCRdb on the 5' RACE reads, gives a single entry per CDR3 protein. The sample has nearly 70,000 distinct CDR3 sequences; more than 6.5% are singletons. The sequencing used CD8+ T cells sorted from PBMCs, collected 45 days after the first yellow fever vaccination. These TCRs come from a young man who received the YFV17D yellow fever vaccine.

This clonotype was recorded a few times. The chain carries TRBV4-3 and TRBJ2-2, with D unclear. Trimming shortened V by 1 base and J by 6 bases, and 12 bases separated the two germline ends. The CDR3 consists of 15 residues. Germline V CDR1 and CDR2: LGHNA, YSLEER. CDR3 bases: TGCGCCAGCAGCCAAGTATCCCCGGCGGCCGGGGAGCTGTTTTTT. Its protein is CASSQVSPAAGELFF.

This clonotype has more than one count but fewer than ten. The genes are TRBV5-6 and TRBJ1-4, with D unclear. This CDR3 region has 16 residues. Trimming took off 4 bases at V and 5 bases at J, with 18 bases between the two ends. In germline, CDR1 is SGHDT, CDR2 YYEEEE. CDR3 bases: TGTGCCAGCAGCCCTGGGCGAGGGAAGTTGAATGAAAAACTGTTTTTT. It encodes CASSPGRGKLNEKLFF.

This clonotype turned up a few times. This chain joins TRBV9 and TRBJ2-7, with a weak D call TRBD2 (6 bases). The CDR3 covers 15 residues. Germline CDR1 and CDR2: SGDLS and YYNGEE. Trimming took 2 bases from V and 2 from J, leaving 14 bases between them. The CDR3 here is CASSVLRGRTYEQYF. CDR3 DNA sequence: TGTGCCAGCAGCGTTTTGCGGGGTCGAACCTACGAGCAGTACTTC.

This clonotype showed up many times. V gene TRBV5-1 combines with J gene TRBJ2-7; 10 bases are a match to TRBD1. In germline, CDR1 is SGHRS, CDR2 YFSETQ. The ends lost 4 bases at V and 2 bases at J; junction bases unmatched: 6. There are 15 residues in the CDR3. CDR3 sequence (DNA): TGCGCCAGCAGCCTATGGGACAGGGGAACCTACGAGCAGTACTTC. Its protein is CASSLWDRGTYEQYF.

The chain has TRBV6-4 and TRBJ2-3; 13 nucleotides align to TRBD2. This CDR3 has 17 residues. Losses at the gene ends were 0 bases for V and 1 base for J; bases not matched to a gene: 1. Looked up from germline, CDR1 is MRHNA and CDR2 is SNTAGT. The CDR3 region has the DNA TGTGCCAGCAGTGACTCTACTAGCGGGGGGGGCACAGATACGCAGTATTTT. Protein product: CASSDSTSGGGTDTQYF.

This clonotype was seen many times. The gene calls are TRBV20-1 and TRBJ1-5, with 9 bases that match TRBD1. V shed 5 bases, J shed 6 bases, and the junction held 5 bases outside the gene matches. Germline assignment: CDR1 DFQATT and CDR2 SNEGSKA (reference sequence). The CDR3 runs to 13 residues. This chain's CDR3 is CSARDREAQPQHF. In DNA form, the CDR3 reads TGCAGTGCTCGGGACAGGGAGGCTCAGCCCCAGCATTTT.

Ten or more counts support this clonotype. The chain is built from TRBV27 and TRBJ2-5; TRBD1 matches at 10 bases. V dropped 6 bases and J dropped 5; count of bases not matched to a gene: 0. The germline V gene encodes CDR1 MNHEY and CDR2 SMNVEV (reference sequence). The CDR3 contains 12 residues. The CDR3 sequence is CASRGQGETQYF. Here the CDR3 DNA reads TGTGCCAGCAGGGGACAGGGGGAGACCCAGTACTTC.

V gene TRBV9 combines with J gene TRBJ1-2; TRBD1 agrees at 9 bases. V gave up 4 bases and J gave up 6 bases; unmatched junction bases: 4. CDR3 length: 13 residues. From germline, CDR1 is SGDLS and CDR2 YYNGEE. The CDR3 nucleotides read TGTGCCAGCAGCCTGACAGGGGGGAATGGCTACACCTTC. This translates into CASSLTGGNGYTF. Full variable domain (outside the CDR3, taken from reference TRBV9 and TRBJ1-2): DSGVTQTPKHLITATGQRVTLRCSPRSGDLSVYWYQQSLDQGLQFLIQYYNGEERAKGNILERFSAQQFPDLHSELNLSSLELGDSALYFCASSLTGGNGYTFGSGTRLTVV.

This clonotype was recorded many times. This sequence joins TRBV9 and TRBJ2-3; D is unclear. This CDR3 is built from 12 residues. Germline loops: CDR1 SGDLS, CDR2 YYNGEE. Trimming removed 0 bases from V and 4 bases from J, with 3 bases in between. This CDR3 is CASSVGSDTQYF. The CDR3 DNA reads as TGTGCCAGCAGCGTAGGGTCAGATACGCAGTATTTT.

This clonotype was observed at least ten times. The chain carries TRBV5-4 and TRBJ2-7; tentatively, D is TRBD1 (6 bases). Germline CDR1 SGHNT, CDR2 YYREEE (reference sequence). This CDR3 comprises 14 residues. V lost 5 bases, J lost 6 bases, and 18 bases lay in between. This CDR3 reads CASRFGPGAGEQYF. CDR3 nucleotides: TGTGCCAGCAGATTCGGCCCAGGGGCCGGCGAGCAGTACTTC.

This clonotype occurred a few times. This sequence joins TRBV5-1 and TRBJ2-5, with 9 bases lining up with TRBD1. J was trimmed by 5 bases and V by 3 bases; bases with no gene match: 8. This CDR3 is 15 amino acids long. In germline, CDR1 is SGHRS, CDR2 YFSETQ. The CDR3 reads CASSWQGQGSETQYF. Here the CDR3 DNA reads TGCGCCAGCAGCTGGCAGGGACAGGGATCGGAGACCCAGTACTTC. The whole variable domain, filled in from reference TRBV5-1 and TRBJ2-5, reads KAGVTQTPRYLIKTRGQQVTLSCSPISGHRSVSWYQQTPGQGLQFLFEYFSETQRNKGNFPGRFSGRQFSNSRSEMNVSTLELGDSALYLCASSWQGQGSETQYFGPGTRLLVL.

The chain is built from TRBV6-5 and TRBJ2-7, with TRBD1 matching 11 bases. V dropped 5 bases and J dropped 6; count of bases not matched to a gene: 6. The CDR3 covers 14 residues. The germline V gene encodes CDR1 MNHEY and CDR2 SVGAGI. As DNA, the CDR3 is TGTGCCAGCAGTCCCGGGACAGGGGGGCGCGAGCAGTACTTC. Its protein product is CASSPGTGGREQYF.

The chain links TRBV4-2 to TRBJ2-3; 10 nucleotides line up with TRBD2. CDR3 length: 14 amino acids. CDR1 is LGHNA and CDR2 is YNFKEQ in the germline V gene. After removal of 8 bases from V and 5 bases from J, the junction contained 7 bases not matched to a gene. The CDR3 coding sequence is TGTGCCAGCCGACACCTAGCGGGGGAAGATACGCAGTATTTT. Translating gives CASRHLAGEDTQYF.

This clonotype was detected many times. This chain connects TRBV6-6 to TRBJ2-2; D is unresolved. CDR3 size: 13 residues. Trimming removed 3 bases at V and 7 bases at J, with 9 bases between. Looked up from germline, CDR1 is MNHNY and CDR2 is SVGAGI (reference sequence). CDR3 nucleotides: TGTGCCAGCAGTTATGGGAAGGTCGGGGAGCTGTTTTTT. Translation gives CASSYGKVGELFF.

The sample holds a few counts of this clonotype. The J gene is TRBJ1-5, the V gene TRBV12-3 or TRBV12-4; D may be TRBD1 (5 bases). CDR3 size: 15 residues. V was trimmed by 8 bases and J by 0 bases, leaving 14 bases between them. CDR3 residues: CASAPDIYSNQPQHF. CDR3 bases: TGTGCCAGCGCCCCGGACATTTATAGCAATCAGCCCCAGCATTTT.

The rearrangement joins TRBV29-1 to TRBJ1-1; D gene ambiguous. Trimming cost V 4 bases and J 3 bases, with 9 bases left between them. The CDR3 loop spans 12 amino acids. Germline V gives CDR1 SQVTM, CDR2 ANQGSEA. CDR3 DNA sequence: TGCAGCGTTGGTTCCAGTGACACTGAAGCTTTCTTT. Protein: CSVGSSDTEAFF.

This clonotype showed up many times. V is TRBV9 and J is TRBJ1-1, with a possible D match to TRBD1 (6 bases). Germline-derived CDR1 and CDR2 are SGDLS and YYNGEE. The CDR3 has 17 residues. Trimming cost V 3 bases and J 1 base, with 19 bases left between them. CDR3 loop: CASSARRGAGENTEAFF. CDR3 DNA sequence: TGTGCCAGCAGCGCCCGGAGGGGGGCAGGGGAGAACACTGAAGCTTTCTTT.

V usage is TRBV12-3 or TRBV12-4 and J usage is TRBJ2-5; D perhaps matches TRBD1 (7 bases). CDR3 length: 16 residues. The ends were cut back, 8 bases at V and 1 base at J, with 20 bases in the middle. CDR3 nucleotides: TGTGCCAGCCCATTGGGGGGACAGACGATCCAAGAGACCCAGTACTTC. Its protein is CASPLGGQTIQETQYF.

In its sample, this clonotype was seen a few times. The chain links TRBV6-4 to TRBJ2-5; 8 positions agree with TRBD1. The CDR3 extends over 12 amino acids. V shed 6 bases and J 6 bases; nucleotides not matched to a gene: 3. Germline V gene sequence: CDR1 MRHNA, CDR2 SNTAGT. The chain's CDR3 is CASRDRVKTQYF. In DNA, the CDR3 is TGTGCCAGCAGGGACAGGGTAAAGACCCAGTACTTC.

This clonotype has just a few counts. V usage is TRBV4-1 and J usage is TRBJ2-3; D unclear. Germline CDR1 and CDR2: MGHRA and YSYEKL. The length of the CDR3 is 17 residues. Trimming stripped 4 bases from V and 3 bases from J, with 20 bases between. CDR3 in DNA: TGCGCCAGCAGCCGAACCCTAACCATGGGCGGAACAGATACGCAGTATTTT. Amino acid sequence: CASSRTLTMGGTDTQYF.

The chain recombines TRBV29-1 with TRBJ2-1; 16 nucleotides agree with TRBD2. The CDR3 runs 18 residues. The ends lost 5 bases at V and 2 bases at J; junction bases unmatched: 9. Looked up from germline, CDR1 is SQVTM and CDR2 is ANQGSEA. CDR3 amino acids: CSVLTGTSGGATYNEQFF. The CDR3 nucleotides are TGCAGCGTTTTGACCGGGACTAGCGGGGGGGCCACCTACAATGAGCAGTTCTTC.

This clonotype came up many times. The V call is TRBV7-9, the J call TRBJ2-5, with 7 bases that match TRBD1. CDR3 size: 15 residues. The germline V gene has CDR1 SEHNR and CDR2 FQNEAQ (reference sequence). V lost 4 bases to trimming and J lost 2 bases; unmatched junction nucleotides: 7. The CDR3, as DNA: TGTGCCAGCAGCTCCACGGACAGGACACAAGAGACCCAGTACTTC. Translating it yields CASSSTDRTQETQYF.

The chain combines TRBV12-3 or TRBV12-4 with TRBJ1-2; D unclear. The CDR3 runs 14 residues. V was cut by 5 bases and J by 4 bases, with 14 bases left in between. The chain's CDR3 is CASSPERSSYGYTF. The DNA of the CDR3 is TGTGCCAGCAGTCCCGAGAGGTCCAGCTATGGCTACACCTTC.

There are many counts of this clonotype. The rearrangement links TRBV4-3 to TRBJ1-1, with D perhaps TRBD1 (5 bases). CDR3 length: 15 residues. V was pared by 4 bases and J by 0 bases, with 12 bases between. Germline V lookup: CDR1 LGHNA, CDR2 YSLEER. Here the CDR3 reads CASSPSGRVNTEAFF. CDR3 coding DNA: TGCGCCAGCAGCCCAAGCGGCAGGGTGAACACTGAAGCTTTCTTT.

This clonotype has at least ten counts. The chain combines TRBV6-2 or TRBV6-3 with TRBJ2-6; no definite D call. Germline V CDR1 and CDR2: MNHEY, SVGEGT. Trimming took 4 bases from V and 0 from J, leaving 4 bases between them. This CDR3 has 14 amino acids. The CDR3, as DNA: TGTGCCAGCAGTTGGGACTCTGGGGCCAACGTCCTGACTTTC. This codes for CASSWDSGANVLTF.

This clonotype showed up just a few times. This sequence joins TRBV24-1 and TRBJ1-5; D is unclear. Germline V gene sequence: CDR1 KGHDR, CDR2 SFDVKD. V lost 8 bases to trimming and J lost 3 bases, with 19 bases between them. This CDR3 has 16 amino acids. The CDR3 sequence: CATTDYGGIINQPQHF. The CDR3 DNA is TGTGCCACCACCGATTATGGCGGCATTATCAATCAGCCCCAGCATTTT.

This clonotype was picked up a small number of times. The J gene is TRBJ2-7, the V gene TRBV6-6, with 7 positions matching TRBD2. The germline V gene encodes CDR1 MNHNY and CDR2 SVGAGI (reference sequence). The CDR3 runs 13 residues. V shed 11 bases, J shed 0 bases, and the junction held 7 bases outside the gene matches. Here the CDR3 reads CAGGGDGSYEQYF. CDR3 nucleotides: TGTGCCGGGGGGGGTGACGGCTCCTACGAGCAGTACTTC.

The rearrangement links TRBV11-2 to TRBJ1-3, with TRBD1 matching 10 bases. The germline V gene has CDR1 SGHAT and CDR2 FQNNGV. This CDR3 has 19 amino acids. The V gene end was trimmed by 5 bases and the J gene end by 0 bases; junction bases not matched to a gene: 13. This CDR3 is CASSNFGQGEVLSGNTIYF. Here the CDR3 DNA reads TGTGCCAGCAGCAATTTCGGACAGGGGGAAGTCCTCTCTGGAAACACCATATATTTT.

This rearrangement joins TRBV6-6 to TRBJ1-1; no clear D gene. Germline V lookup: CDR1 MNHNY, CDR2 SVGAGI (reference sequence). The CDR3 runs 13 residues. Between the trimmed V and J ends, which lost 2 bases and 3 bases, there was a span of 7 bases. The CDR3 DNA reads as TGTGCCAGCAGTTACGAGGTGTACACTGAAGCTTTCTTT. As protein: CASSYEVYTEAFF.

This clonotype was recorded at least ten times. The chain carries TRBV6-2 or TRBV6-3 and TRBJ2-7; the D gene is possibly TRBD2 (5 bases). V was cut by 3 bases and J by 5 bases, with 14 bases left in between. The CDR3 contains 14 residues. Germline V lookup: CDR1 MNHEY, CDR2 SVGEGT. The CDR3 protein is CASSYYGEGHEQYF. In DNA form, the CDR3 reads TGTGCCAGCAGTTATTACGGAGAGGGCCACGAGCAGTACTTC.